The 10 T cell receptor beta chains below were found in one sample sequenced in a study of T cells in Graves' hyperthyroidism and ophthalmopathy (dated by TCRdb to the late 2010s). The protocol used for the library was multiplex PCR. The data were produced on an Illumina HiSeq 2000. The TCR beta CDR3 regions were amplified from RNA transcripts. A first-round RT-PCR of the TCR CDR3 used the HTBI primer set with the Qiagen OneStep RT-PCR kit. TCRdb reran the public reads through fastp at Q25 and MiXCR, keeping productive beta chains. Every CDR3 protein is listed once, alongside the most common genes and DNA of its rows. The sample profile shows about 300,000 distinct CDR3 sequences; around 20% of them were found once. Clones ranked in the top ten supply less than 45% of the sample. Specimen: blood. These receptors were collected from a man aged 45-60 years with Graves' ophthalmopathy.

Note on this clonotype: A single base separates this from a much larger clone, so it may be a read error. The chain uses TRBV30 and TRBJ2-1; D not certain. Trimming removed 5 bases at V and 7 bases at J, with 15 bases between. The CDR3 runs to 13 residues. Germline V gene data show CDR1 as GTSNPN and CDR2 as SVGIG (reference sequence). This CDR3 is CAWGHSPENEQFF. As DNA, the CDR3 is TGTGCCTGGGGTCACAGTCCAGAAAATGAGCAGTTCTTC.

The genes are TRBV2 and TRBJ1-1; perhaps TRBD1 as D (5 bases). Between the trimmed V and J ends, which lost 7 bases and 5 bases, there was a span of 11 bases. Germline V gives CDR1 SNHLY, CDR2 FYNNEI. This CDR3 comprises 12 residues. For the CDR3, the DNA is TGTGCCAGCATTACGGGGACTACTGAAGCTTTCTTT. Protein: CASITGTTEAFF.

This clonotype has at least ten counts. The chain combines TRBV20-1 with TRBJ2-1; 9 bases map to TRBD2. V lost 3 bases to trimming and J lost 9 bases; unmatched junction nucleotides: 9. Per germline, CDR1 DFQATT and CDR2 SNEGSKA (reference sequence). This CDR3 comprises 14 residues. The CDR3, as DNA: TGCAGTGCTAGTATTGCGGGAGGGATTAGTGAGCAGTTCTTC. Its protein is CSASIAGGISEQFF.

The J gene is TRBJ2-3, the V gene TRBV11-2; D not resolved. The CDR3 consists of 14 residues. Germline CDR1 is SGHAT and CDR2 is FQNNGV. Trimming removed 6 bases at V and 4 bases at J, with 14 bases between. This chain's CDR3 is CASSLGSVADTQYF. The DNA for the CDR3 is TGTGCCAGCAGTTTGGGTTCGGTCGCAGATACGCAGTATTTT.

V usage is TRBV27 and J usage is TRBJ2-7; D gene uncertain. Germline values: CDR1 MNHEY, CDR2 SMNVEV (reference sequence). The V and J ends lost 2 bases and 0 bases respectively, with 5 bases between them. The CDR3 runs 13 residues. The CDR3 region is CASSLQVSYEQYF. For the CDR3, the DNA is TGTGCCAGCAGTTTACAGGTCTCCTACGAGCAGTACTTC.

This clonotype was seen many times. The J gene is TRBJ1-5, the V gene TRBV28; D is possibly TRBD1 (5 bases). The CDR3 consists of 15 residues. V lost 3 bases and J 0 bases, leaving 9 bases between the germline ends. Germline V CDR1 and CDR2: MDHEN, SYDVKM. The CDR3 loop reads CASSFDGGSNQPQHF. CDR3 coding DNA: TGTGCCAGCAGTTTTGACGGGGGTAGCAATCAGCCCCAGCATTTT.

This clonotype came up a few times. The chain links TRBV18 to TRBJ1-2; 10 bases line up with TRBD1. Germline V gives CDR1 KGHSH, CDR2 LQKENI. CDR3 size: 17 residues. With 3 bases clipped from V and 6 bases from J, the junction kept 13 bases outside the gene matches. CDR3 sequence: CASSPQTSRQGANGYTF. Written as DNA, the CDR3 is TGTGCCAGCTCACCCCAAACATCCCGACAGGGGGCTAATGGCTACACCTTC.

This clonotype has only a few counts. This chain connects TRBV15 to TRBJ2-4; no reliable D call. Germline V gives CDR1 LNHNV, CDR2 YYDKDF (reference sequence). Trimming removed 0 bases at V and 4 bases at J, with 16 bases between. The CDR3 has 17 residues. The CDR3 loop is CATSRDGLTTIKNIQYF. In nucleotides, the CDR3 is TGTGCCACCAGCAGAGACGGTCTAACTACCATAAAAAACATTCAGTACTTC.

The chain combines TRBV7-9 with TRBJ1-4; TRBD1 might be the D (6 bases). Germline V gene lookup returns CDR1 SEHNR and CDR2 FQNEAQ (reference sequence). Trimming removed 2 bases at V and 7 bases at J, with 17 bases between. The CDR3 has 16 residues. Written as DNA, the CDR3 is TGTGCCAGCAGCTTATATTCCGCGGGGGCGCGTGAAAAACTGTTTTTT. Its protein is CASSLYSAGAREKLFF.

This clonotype was observed a handful of times. The V gene is TRBV29-1, the J gene TRBJ1-1, with D maybe TRBD1 (5 bases). Germline V gene data show CDR1 as SQVTM and CDR2 as ANQGSEA. V was pared by 3 bases and J by 9 bases, with 17 bases between. The CDR3 sequence is 13 residues long. The CDR3 region is CSVEERKGIQAFF. As DNA, the CDR3 is TGCAGCGTTGAGGAGAGGAAGGGGATTCAAGCTTTCTTT. Filled out from reference TRBV29-1 and TRBJ1-1, the complete variable domain reads SAVISQKPSRDICQRGTSLTIQCQVDSQVTMMFWYRQQPGQSLTLIATANQGSEATYESGFVIDKFPISRPNLTFSTLTVSNMSPEDSSIYLCSVEERKGIQAFFGQGTRLTVV.